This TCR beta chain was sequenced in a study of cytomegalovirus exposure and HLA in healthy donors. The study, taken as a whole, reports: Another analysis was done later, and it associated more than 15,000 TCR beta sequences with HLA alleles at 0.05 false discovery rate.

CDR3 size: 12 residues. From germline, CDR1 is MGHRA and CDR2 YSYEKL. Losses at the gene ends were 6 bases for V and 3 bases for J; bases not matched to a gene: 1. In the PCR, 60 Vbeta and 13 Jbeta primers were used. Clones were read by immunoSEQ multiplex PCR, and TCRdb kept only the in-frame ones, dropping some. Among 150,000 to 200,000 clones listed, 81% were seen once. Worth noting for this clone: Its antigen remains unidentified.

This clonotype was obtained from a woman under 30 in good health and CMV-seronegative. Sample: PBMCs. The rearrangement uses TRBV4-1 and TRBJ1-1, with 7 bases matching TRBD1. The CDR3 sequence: CASSGQDTEAFF. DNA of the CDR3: TGCGCCAGCAGTGGACAGGACACTGAAGCTTTCTTT.